The 22 T cell receptor beta chains presented below share a single source sample, sequenced in a study of blood T cell repertoires in COVID-19. Sequencing was performed with immunoSEQ multiplex PCR; in TCRdb, only in-frame clones are kept and a portion is missing. The repertoire consists of 150,000 to 200,000 clones, with more than 65% occurring once and the leading ten covering about a sixth. Sequencing was done on a sample of PBMCs or T cells enriched from blood (not recorded which). The receptor source for this set is a woman aged 45 to 65 with acute COVID-19.

The chain is built from TRBV3-1 (or the pseudogene TRBV3-2) and TRBJ1-1; 9 bases match TRBD1. Germline assignment: CDR1 LGHDT and CDR2 YNNKEL (reference sequence). The CDR3 is 15 residues long. With V trimmed by 6 bases and J by 4 bases, 9 bases remained unmatched. The CDR3 nucleotides are TGTGCCAGCAGTCTTACTGACAGGGGGATCACTGAAGCTTTCTTT. Translation: CASSLTDRGITEAFF.

The gene calls are TRBV3-1 (or the pseudogene TRBV3-2) and TRBJ2-5; 9 bases are a match to TRBD2. With V trimmed by 5 bases and J by 3 bases, 4 bases remained unmatched. The length of the CDR3 is 14 residues. Looked up from germline, CDR1 is LGHDT and CDR2 is YNNKEL (reference sequence). The CDR3 DNA is TGTGCCAGCAGCTTTTCTAGCGGGGAAGAGACCCAGTACTTC. Protein product: CASSFSSGEETQYF.

The chain links TRBV14 to TRBJ2-2; 8 bases fit TRBD1. Trimming at V came to 3 bases and at J to 4 bases, leaving 4 bases not matched to a gene. The CDR3 runs to 15 residues. Per germline, CDR1 SGHDN and CDR2 FVKESK. CDR3 in DNA: TGTGCCAGCAGCCACGGACAGGGTGGCACCGGGGAGCTGTTTTTT. Its translation: CASSHGQGGTGELFF.

This chain uses TRBV28 with TRBJ1-5; TRBD1 aligns across 11 bases. The CDR3 is 14 amino acids. J gave up 6 bases and V 6 bases, and 4 bases lay outside the gene matches. The germline gives CDR1 MDHEN, CDR2 SYDVKM. CDR3 loop: CASSLGTGGQPQHF. The CDR3 DNA follows: TGTGCCAGCAGCTTAGGGACAGGGGGTCAGCCCCAGCATTTT.

The CDR3 protein is CASSQVVGGYTF. The DNA of the CDR3 is TGTGCCAGCAGCCAAGTAGTCGGTGGCTACACCTTC. The chain recombines TRBV3-1 (or the pseudogene TRBV3-2) with TRBJ1-2; D is undetermined. The length of the CDR3 is 12 residues. Germline V gene data show CDR1 as LGHDT and CDR2 as YNNKEL (reference sequence). The ends were cut back, 1 base at V and 7 bases at J, with 7 bases in the middle.

This chain joins TRBV5-6 and TRBJ1-5; a possible D gene is TRBD1 (6 bases). This CDR3 is 14 amino acids long. From germline, CDR1 is SGHDT and CDR2 YYEEEE. The V gene lost 2 bases and the J gene lost 3 bases, with 9 bases spanning the gap. CDR3 protein: CASSLGGLNQPQHF. CDR3 nucleotides: TGTGCCAGCAGCTTAGGGGGTCTCAATCAGCCCCAGCATTTT.

Written as DNA, the CDR3 is TGTGCCAGCAGCCCACAGGGGATCGGGGAGCAGTACGTC. Translating it yields CASSPQGIGEQYV. The rearrangement links TRBV7-2 to TRBJ2-7, with 7 bases fitting TRBD1. CDR3 length: 13 amino acids. Per germline, CDR1 SGHTA and CDR2 FQGNSA. J lost 7 bases, V lost 5 bases, and 8 bases had no gene match.

This clone was seen a handful of times. The chain joins TRBV9 to TRBJ2-1; 7 positions agree with TRBD2. The V and J ends lost 4 bases and 0 bases, in that order; junction bases with no gene match: 7. CDR1 SGDLS and CDR2 YYNGEE come from the germline V gene. CDR3 size: 16 residues. In DNA form, the CDR3 reads TGTGCCAGCAGCCCCCGGGGCGGGAGCTCCTACAATGAGCAGTTCTTC. Translating it yields CASSPRGGSSYNEQFF. Variable domain in full (rest from reference TRBV9 and TRBJ2-1): DSGVTQTPKHLITATGQRVTLRCSPRSGDLSVYWYQQSLDQGLQFLIQYYNGEERAKGNILERFSAQQFPDLHSELNLSSLELGDSALYFCASSPRGGSSYNEQFFGPGTRLTVL.

The rearrangement joins TRBV5-8 to TRBJ1-6, with 7 bases identical to TRBD1. The trim removed 4 bases at V and 4 bases at J, leaving 5 bases unmatched. Germline V gene data show CDR1 as SGHTS and CDR2 as YDEGEE. This CDR3 comprises 15 residues. The CDR3 DNA sequence: TGTGCCAGCAGCCGCCCGGGACAGTATAATTCACCCCTCCACTTT. It specifies CASSRPGQYNSPLHF. Complete variable domain (other parts from reference TRBV5-8 and TRBJ1-6): EAGVTQSPTHLIKTRGQQATLRCSPISGHTSVYWYQQALGLGLQFLLWYDEGEERNRGNFPPRFSGRQFPNYSSELNVNALELEDSALYLCASSRPGQYNSPLHFGNGTRLTVT.

The J gene is TRBJ1-5, the V gene TRBV10-3; no reliable D call. The CDR3 extends over 14 amino acids. V lost 0 bases and J lost 2, with 5 bases in between. CDR1 and CDR2 from the germline V gene are ENHRY and SYGVKD. The CDR3 sequence: CAISESVGNQPQHF. DNA of the CDR3: TGTGCCATCAGTGAGTCAGTAGGCAATCAGCCCCAGCATTTT.

The chain employs TRBV10-1 and TRBJ1-5; D gene unclear. Germline lookup yields CDR1 WNHNN and CDR2 SYGVQD (reference sequence). The CDR3 is 12 amino acids. Deletions cut 8 bases from V and 8 bases from J, with 13 bases between. The CDR3 sequence is CASVGASEPQHF. The CDR3 DNA sequence: TGCGCCAGCGTAGGAGCGTCGGAGCCCCAGCATTTT.

This chain connects TRBV14 to TRBJ2-7; D may be TRBD2 (6 bases). Germline assignment: CDR1 SGHDN and CDR2 FVKESK. The ends were cut back, 0 bases at V and 6 bases at J, with 18 bases in the middle. The CDR3 sequence is 16 residues long. In nucleotides, the CDR3 is TGTGCCAGCAGCCAAGATCACCAAATCCGGGGGTGCGAGCAGTACGTC. Translated, it gives CASSQDHQIRGCEQYV.

The CDR3 here is CASSRNTGGDQPQHF. The CDR3 DNA reads as TGTGCCAGCTCACGAAACACAGGGGGCGATCAGCCCCAGCATTTT. The chain combines TRBV18 with TRBJ1-5; 9 bases map to TRBD1. CDR1 is KGHSH and CDR2 is LQKENI in the germline V gene. Trimming took 4 bases from V and 5 from J; bases not matched to a gene: 6. The length of the CDR3 is 15 residues. Full variable domain (remainder filled in from reference TRBV18 and TRBJ1-5): NAGVMQNPRHLVRRRGQEARLRCSPMKGHSHVYWYRQLPEEGLKFMVYLQKENIIDESGMPKERFSAEFPKEGPSILRIQQVVRGDSAAYFCASSRNTGGDQPQHFGDGTRLSIL.

CDR3 sequence (DNA): TGTGCCAGCAGCCAAGAGAGGCTAGCGTCATGGGGTACAGATACGCAGTATTTT. This sequence encodes CASSQERLASWGTDTQYF. The chain couples TRBV4-2 to TRBJ2-3; possible D gene TRBD2, 6 bases. Trimming left V 0 bases short and J 3 bases short, with 19 bases between. Germline CDR1 and CDR2: LGHNA and YNFKEQ. The length of the CDR3 is 18 residues.

The rearrangement links TRBV5-1 to TRBJ1-1; D perhaps matches TRBD1 (5 bases). Germline V CDR1 and CDR2: SGHRS, YFSETQ. The CDR3 consists of 14 residues. V lost 2 bases and J 1 base, leaving 9 bases between the germline ends. The CDR3 DNA sequence: TGCGCCAGCAGCTTCGGGGGGAGGAACACTGAAGCTTTCTTT. Its protein is CASSFGGRNTEAFF.

J is TRBJ1-2 and V is TRBV7-3, with 7 positions matching TRBD1. Trimming removed 5 bases from V and 2 bases from J; junction bases left unmatched: 5. The length of the CDR3 is 14 residues. Germline V gene sequence: CDR1 SGHTA, CDR2 FQGTGA. This CDR3 reads CASSPGQENYGYTF. The DNA of the CDR3 is TGTGCCAGCAGCCCTGGACAGGAAAACTATGGCTACACCTTC.

In its sample, this clone was seen a few times. The chain is built from TRBV21-1 and TRBJ2-7; the DNA was not compared with TRBD1, the D call given in the table. TRBV21-1 is a documented pseudogene. The CDR3 is 15 residues long. CDR3 sequence reads: CASSKGGTGAWEQYV. The CDR3, as DNA: TGTGCCAGCAGCAAAGGGGGGACAGGGGCGTGGGAGCAGTACGTC.

This clone was recorded a few times. The CDR3: CASSQDPEETQYF. The DNA for the CDR3 is TGCGCCAGCAGCCAAGACCCCGAAGAGACCCAGTACTTC. This sequence joins TRBV4-1 and TRBJ2-5; D uncertain. CDR3 length: 13 residues. CDR1 and CDR2 (germline): MGHRA, YSYEKL. Trimming took 0 bases from V and 3 from J, leaving 5 bases between them.

CDR3 in DNA: TGTGCCAGCAGTGCAGGGGGCGCAAGGGGCTACACCTTC. Translation gives CASSAGGARGYTF. The rearrangement joins TRBV2 to TRBJ1-2; 8 bases match TRBD1. Germline V lookup: CDR1 SNHLY, CDR2 FYNNEI. V dropped 4 bases and J dropped 8; count of bases not matched to a gene: 6. This CDR3 is built from 13 residues.

The chain links TRBV3-1 (or the pseudogene TRBV3-2) to TRBJ2-5; D is perhaps TRBD2 (5 bases). This CDR3 has 15 residues. V lost 0 bases and J 7 bases, leaving 15 bases between the germline ends. The V gene's germline CDR1 is LGHDT and CDR2 YNNKEL (reference sequence). CDR3 sequence (DNA): TGTGCCAGCAGCCAAGATATCCGGACTGAGGGGACCCAGTACTTC. Translating gives CASSQDIRTEGTQYF.

The chain employs TRBV19 and TRBJ2-1; possibly TRBD2 for D (6 bases). V was trimmed by 6 bases and J by 6 bases, leaving 12 bases between them. CDR1 LNHDA and CDR2 SQIVND come from the germline V gene (reference sequence). The CDR3 sequence is 13 residues long. The CDR3 loop is CASSSMTSNEQFF. The CDR3 bases are TGTGCCAGTAGCTCCATGACTAGCAATGAGCAGTTCTTC.

This chain uses TRBV5-1 with TRBJ1-1; weak D call: TRBD1 (5 bases). This CDR3 spans 11 amino acids. Deletions cut 7 bases from V and 3 bases from J, with 7 bases between. CDR1 and CDR2 (germline): SGHRS, YFSETQ. CDR3 amino acids: CASLRDTEAFF. The CDR3 DNA reads TGCGCCAGCCTCAGGGACACTGAAGCTTTCTTT. Variable domain in full (rest from reference TRBV5-1 and TRBJ1-1): KAGVTQTPRYLIKTRGQQVTLSCSPISGHRSVSWYQQTPGQGLQFLFEYFSETQRNKGNFPGRFSGRQFSNSRSEMNVSTLELGDSALYLCASLRDTEAFFGQGTRLTVV.